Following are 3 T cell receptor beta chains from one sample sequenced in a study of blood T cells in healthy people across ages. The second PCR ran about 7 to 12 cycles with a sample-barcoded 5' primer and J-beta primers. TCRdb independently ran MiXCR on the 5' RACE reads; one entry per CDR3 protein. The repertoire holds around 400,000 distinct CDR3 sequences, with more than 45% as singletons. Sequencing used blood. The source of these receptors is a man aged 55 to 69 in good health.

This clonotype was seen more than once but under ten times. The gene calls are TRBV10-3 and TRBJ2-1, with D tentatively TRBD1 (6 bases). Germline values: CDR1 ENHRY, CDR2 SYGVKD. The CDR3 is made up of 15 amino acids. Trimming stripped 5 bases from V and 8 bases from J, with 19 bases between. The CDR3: CAISRTAGSGDEQFF. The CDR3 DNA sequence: TGTGCCATCAGTAGGACAGCCGGTTCCGGGGATGAGCAGTTCTTC.

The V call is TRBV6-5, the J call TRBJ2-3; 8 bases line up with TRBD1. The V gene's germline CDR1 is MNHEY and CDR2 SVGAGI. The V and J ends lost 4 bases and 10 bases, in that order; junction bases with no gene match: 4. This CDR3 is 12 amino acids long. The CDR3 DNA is TGTGCCAGCAGTTTTAGGACAGGGTCGCAGTATTTT. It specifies CASSFRTGSQYF.

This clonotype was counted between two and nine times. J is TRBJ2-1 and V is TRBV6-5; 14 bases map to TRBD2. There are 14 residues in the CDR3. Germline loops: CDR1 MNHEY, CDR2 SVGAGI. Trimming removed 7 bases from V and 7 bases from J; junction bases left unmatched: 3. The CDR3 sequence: CASKTSGRANEQFF. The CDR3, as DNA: TGTGCCAGCAAGACTAGCGGGAGGGCTAATGAGCAGTTCTTC.